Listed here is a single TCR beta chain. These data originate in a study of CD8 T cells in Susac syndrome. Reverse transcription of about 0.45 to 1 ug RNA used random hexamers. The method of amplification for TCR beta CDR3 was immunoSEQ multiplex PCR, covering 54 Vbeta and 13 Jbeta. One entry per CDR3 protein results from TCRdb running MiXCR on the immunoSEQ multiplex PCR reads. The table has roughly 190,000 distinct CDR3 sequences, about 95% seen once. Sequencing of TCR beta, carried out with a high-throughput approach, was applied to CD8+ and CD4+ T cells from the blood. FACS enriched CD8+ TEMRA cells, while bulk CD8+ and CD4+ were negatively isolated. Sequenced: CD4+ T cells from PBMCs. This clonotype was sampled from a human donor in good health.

The CDR3 is CSVEGTSGSDTQYF. For the CDR3, the DNA is TGCAGCGTTGAAGGGACTAGCGGATCAGATACGCAGTATTTT. The chain has TRBV29-1 and TRBJ2-3, with 10 bases matching TRBD2. The germline V gene encodes CDR1 SQVTM and CDR2 ANQGSEA. V was pared by 1 base and J by 4 bases, with 2 bases of the junction left unmatched. The CDR3 runs to 14 residues.